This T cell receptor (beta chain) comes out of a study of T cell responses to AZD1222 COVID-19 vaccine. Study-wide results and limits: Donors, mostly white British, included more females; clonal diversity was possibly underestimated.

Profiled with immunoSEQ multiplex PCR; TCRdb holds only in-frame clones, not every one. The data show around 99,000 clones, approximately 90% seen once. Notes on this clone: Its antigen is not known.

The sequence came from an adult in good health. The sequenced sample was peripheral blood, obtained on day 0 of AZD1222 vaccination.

In nucleotides, the CDR3 is TGTGCCACCAGCACCCCTTCAGCGGGTGGGCAGTTCTTC. It yields the protein CATSTPSAGGQFF. The rearrangement links TRBV15 to TRBJ2-1; possibly TRBD2 for D (6 bases). V lost 4 bases, J lost 12 bases, and 16 bases lay in between. Germline V gene data show CDR1 as LNHNV and CDR2 as YYDKDF (reference sequence). The CDR3 sequence is 13 residues long.